The sequence of this T cell receptor beta chain was determined in a study of shared clonotypes between healthy human individuals. Method: immunoSEQ multiplex PCR; TCRdb's copy keeps in-frame clones and lacks some. The table lists roughly 330,000 clones, 74% of them singletons, with about a tenth in the top ten. The CDR3 loop spans 11 amino acids. As concerns this clone: The antigen is not known.

Study-wide results and limits: For sorted subsets, rarefaction showed incomplete sequencing despite large depth.

Sample: memory CD4+ T cells sorted from blood. Indicated subset: CD45RA-negative fraction. The chain carries TRBV21-1 and TRBJ2-7; the table names TRBD2, a call not compared with the DNA. TRBV21-1 is classified as a pseudogene. This receptor was identified in a man aged 30-40 years in good health. CDR3 coding DNA: TGTGCCAGCCGTGTAGCAGACGAGCAGTACTTC. Its translation is CASRVADEQYF.